Listed below are T cell receptor beta chains from one sample, sequenced in a study of post-analysis software for immune sequencing data. TCRdb independently ran MiXCR on the PCR reads; one entry per CDR3 protein. Counted here are fewer than 700,000 distinct CDR3 sequences, about 40% occurring once; the ten biggest clones make up around 1.7%. The sample taken for sequencing was blood. Receptor source: a girl under 18 with multiple sclerosis. Each CDR3 is given with its conserved first and last residue. A D gene is named only where the DNA matches it firmly. Clone size is stated in some rows and not others, as once, few, many or a class when expanded.

d_call	v_call	j_call	clone_size	cdr3_aa	cdr3_nt
TRBD1	TRBV3-1	TRBJ2-1	-	CASSPTGQEHNEQFF	TGTGCCAGCAGTCCAACCGGACAGGAGCACAATGAGCAGTTCTTC
-	TRBV2	TRBJ2-7	few	CASIGTAYEQYF	TGTGCCAGCATCGGGACTGCCTACGAGCAGTACTTC
TRBD2	TRBV4-1	TRBJ2-7	-	CASSQVLLTSGTTYEQYF	TGCGCCAGCAGCCAAGTCCTACTTACTAGCGGGACCACCTACGAGCAGTACTTC
-	TRBV7-8	TRBJ2-5	-	CASSHGPLGSQETQYF	TGTGCCAGCAGCCACGGCCCCTTGGGGAGCCAAGAGACCCAGTACTTC
-	TRBV4-1	TRBJ1-1	-	CASSPSGSEAFF	TGCGCCAGCAGCCCCTCAGGAAGCGAAGCTTTCTTT
TRBD1	TRBV4-1	TRBJ2-1	-	CASSQDLPGGYNEQFF	TGCGCCAGCAGCCAAGATCTGCCAGGGGGATACAATGAGCAGTTCTTC
TRBD1	TRBV5-5	TRBJ2-1	-	CASSLVGQGAGDEQFF	TGTGCCAGCAGCTTGGTCGGGCAGGGGGCGGGCGATGAGCAGTTCTTC
-	TRBV5-5	TRBJ2-7	once	CASSLEWVSYEQYF	TGTGCCAGCAGCTTGGAGTGGGTCTCCTACGAGCAGTACTTC
TRBD2	TRBV12-3/TRBV12-4	TRBJ2-5	-	CASSRGLAGAGEYF	TGTGCCAGCAGTAGAGGACTAGCGGGAGCCGGTGAGTACTTC
-	TRBV15	TRBJ2-5	few	CATSGGLLETQYF	TGTGCCACCAGCGGGGGGCTACTTGAGACCCAGTACTTC
-	TRBV5-5	TRBJ2-3	-	CASSLASGTGTTDMQYF	TGTGCCAGCAGCTTGGCCAGCGGGACAGGAACCACAGATATGCAGTATTTT
-	TRBV7-8	TRBJ2-5	-	CASSPFRTQLQETQYF	TGTGCCAGCAGCCCGTTTAGGACACAACTTCAAGAGACCCAGTACTTC
TRBD2	TRBV9	TRBJ2-1	-	CASSARLAGGRDSYNEQFF	TGTGCCAGCAGCGCACGACTAGCGGGAGGGCGGGACTCCTACAATGAGCAGTTCTTC
-	TRBV20-1	TRBJ2-1	-	CSASTLPGLNNEQFF	TGCAGTGCTAGTACGCTGCCAGGGTTGAACAATGAGCAGTTCTTC
-	TRBV20-1	TRBJ2-3	-	CSARDPYGETDTQYF	TGCAGTGCTAGAGATCCTTACGGCGAGACAGATACGCAGTATTTT